The present entry profiles one T cell receptor beta chain with its context. The data are from a study of shared clonotypes between healthy human individuals. Study information: The cohort had a couple of women and a few men, ages 18 to 49.

The CDR3 runs to 12 residues. In germline, CDR1 is MNHNS, CDR2 SASEGT. The V gene lost 6 bases and the J gene lost 14 bases, with 14 bases spanning the gap. Profiling relied on immunoSEQ multiplex PCR, and the TCRdb table lists in-frame clones only, not all of them. Of approximately 940,000 clones listed, 60% to 85% were seen once; the top ten hold approximately 1.5%. The chain couples TRBV6-1 to TRBJ1-6; D is perhaps TRBD1 (6 bases). The TCR comes from a young man in good health. The sample taken for sequencing was memory CD4+ T cells sorted from blood. Subset in this sample: CD45RA-negative fraction. In nucleotides, the CDR3 is TGTGCCAGCAGCTTACAGGGATTTTCCCTCCACTTT. Protein sequence: CASSLQGFSLHF.